The rows below give T cell receptor beta chains drawn from one sample of a study of cytomegalovirus exposure and HLA in healthy donors. TCRdb's table, derived via immunoSEQ multiplex PCR, lists solely in-frame clones and lacks some. The table includes around 200,000 clones, 88% detected once. Sample: PBMCs. Every receptor here comes from a woman between 18 and 29 years old in good health and CMV-seronegative. Both conserved end residues are part of each CDR3. Fields, in order: D gene, V gene, CDR3 length, clone size, J gene, CDR3 DNA, CDR3 protein. D genes are given only for firm matches. Part of the rows lack a size; the others show once, few, many or a class for expanded clones.

TRBD1	TRBV13	13	few	TRBJ2-7	TGTGCCAGCAGGACAGGGGAAACCTACGAGCAGTACTTC	CASRTGETYEQYF
NA	TRBV7-3	13	once	TRBJ1-1	TGTGCCAGCAGCTTAGAGGTTGGGACTGAAGCTTTCTTT	CASSLEVGTEAFF
NA	TRBV10-1	14	NA	TRBJ2-7	TGCGCCAGCAGCAGGGGGGCAGGGGCCTACGAGCAGTACTTC	CASSRGAGAYEQYF
NA	TRBV5-4	13	NA	TRBJ1-1	TGTGCCAGCAGCCTAGGGGTAAACACTGAAGCTTTCTTT	CASSLGVNTEAFF
NA	TRBV5-6	15	NA	TRBJ2-1	TGTGCCAGCAGCTTGGCCATCAGGGGTTCGGGTGAGCAGTTCTTC	CASSLAIRGSGEQFF
TRBD1	TRBV15	17	NA	TRBJ2-1	TGTGCCACCAGCAGAGATGTGGGACAGGGGACTTACAATGAGCAGTTCTTC	CATSRDVGQGTYNEQFF
NA	TRBV28	15	few	TRBJ1-5	TGTGCCAGCAGATCCTCCCCGGTGAGTAATCAGCCCCAGCATTTT	CASRSSPVSNQPQHF
TRBD1	TRBV28	16	NA	TRBJ2-7	TGTGCCAGCAGTTTAATGCGTCCGGGACAGGGCTACGAGCAGTACTTC	CASSLMRPGQGYEQYF
TRBD2	TRBV7-6	19	NA	TRBJ2-6	TGTGCCAGCAGCTTTTTACGGATAGCGGGATTGTCTGGGGCCAACGTCCTGACTTTC	CASSFLRIAGLSGANVLTF
NA	TRBV19	13	NA	TRBJ2-3	TGTGCCAGCGGGAGAGAGAGCACAGATACGCAGTATTTT	CASGRESTDTQYF
NA	TRBV15	14	NA	TRBJ2-7	TGTGCCACCAGCAGCGGAGTCGGGGGCTACGAGCAGTACTTC	CATSSGVGGYEQYF
NA	TRBV27	13	NA	TRBJ2-2	TGTGCCAGCAGTTTCGACACCAACGGGGAGCTGTTTTTT	CASSFDTNGELFF
NA	TRBV7-9	15	NA	TRBJ2-1	TGTGCCAGCAGCTTCCCCGCGGCGGGTTTCAATGAGCAGTTCTTC	CASSFPAAGFNEQFF
NA	TRBV9	12	once	TRBJ1-1	TGTGCCAGCAGCGTAGATGGGACTGCGGCTTTCTTT	CASSVDGTAAFF
NA	TRBV6-5	14	once	TRBJ1-2	TGTGCCAGCAGTTACTCGAGGGTTCGTGTGGGCTACACCTTC	CASSYSRVRVGYTF
NA	TRBV6-5	15	NA	TRBJ2-1	TGTGCCAGCAGAGTTACATTGCGGGATTACAATGAGCAGTTCTTC	CASRVTLRDYNEQFF
TRBD2	TRBV5-4	17	NA	TRBJ2-1	TGTGCCAGCAGCTTGGCCCCACGGGAGGGGGTTTGGGGTGAGCAGTTCTTC	CASSLAPREGVWGEQFF
NA	TRBV9	15	few	TRBJ2-7	TGTGCCAGCAGCGTAGGTCTGGGAGAGTATTACGAGCAGTACTTC	CASSVGLGEYYEQYF
NA	TRBV28	17	NA	TRBJ1-1	TGTGCCAGCAGTTCCAGGTCTATACAGGGAATTGACACTGAAGCTTTCTTT	CASSSRSIQGIDTEAFF
NA	TRBV19	15	few	TRBJ2-7	TGTGCCAGTAGTAACCGGGGACAACCGCTTTACGAGCAGTACTTC	CASSNRGQPLYEQYF
NA	TRBV5-1	14	NA	TRBJ2-3	TGCGCCAGCAATGAGGGGACTAGCACAGATACGCAGTATTTT	CASNEGTSTDTQYF
NA	TRBV25-1	15	NA	TRBJ2-3	TGTGCCAGCAGGGCAGCCTACCGGAGTTCTGATACGCAGTATTTT	CASRAAYRSSDTQYF
TRBD1	TRBV2	15	NA	TRBJ2-7	TGTGCCAGCAGTAGGGACCGGGACAGGGGCTACGAGCAGTACTTC	CASSRDRDRGYEQYF
NA	TRBV7-9	14	NA	TRBJ1-4	TGTGCCAGCAGTCCACTTTCAGAAAAGAGGAAACTGTTTTTT	CASSPLSEKRKLFF
NA	TRBV27	16	NA	TRBJ2-7	TGTGCCAGCAGTTTATCGGGAGGGACAAACTCCTACGAGCAGTACTTC	CASSLSGGTNSYEQYF
TRBD2	TRBV11-3	15	NA	TRBJ2-1	TGTGCCAGCAGCTCAGCGGGAGGGATCTACAATGAGCAGTTCTTC	CASSSAGGIYNEQFF
TRBD1	TRBV7-8	16	NA	TRBJ2-1	TGTGCCAGCAGCTCCCGCCGGGACAGCGCTTTCAATGAGCAGTTCTTC	CASSSRRDSAFNEQFF
TRBD1	TRBV6-5	16	NA	TRBJ1-2	TGTGCCAGCAGTTCACTTCAGGGGGCGCGGAACTATGGCTACACCTTC	CASSSLQGARNYGYTF
TRBD2	TRBV28	17	NA	TRBJ2-2	TGTGCCACTACTGTGACTAGCGGGAGTTTGTGGACCGGGGAGCTGTTTTTT	CATTVTSGSLWTGELFF
TRBD1	TRBV28	15	few	TRBJ1-5	TGTGCCAGCAGTTTATGGACAGGGGGCCGCCAGCCCCAGCATTTT	CASSLWTGGRQPQHF
NA	TRBV28	16	NA	TRBJ2-7	TGTGCCAGCAGCGGACCGCGGAGGACAGCTAATTACGAGCAGTACTTC	CASSGPRRTANYEQYF